The 24 T cell receptor beta chains given below trace back to one sample, sequenced in a study of identical twins. TCRdb independently ran MiXCR on the 5' RACE reads; one entry per CDR3 protein. The sample lists 1.5 million or so distinct CDR3 sequences; around a third were seen once. The source material was cord blood. The receptor source for this set is a newborn girl in good health.

This clonotype was seen a handful of times. CDR3: CASSLLQGKAFF. The CDR3 region has the DNA TGTGCCAGCAGTTTATTACAGGGGAAAGCTTTCTTT. The V call is TRBV27, the J call TRBJ1-1, with 7 bases aligning to TRBD1. J gave up 9 bases and V 1 base, and 2 bases lay outside the gene matches. There are 12 residues in the CDR3. Germline values: CDR1 MNHEY, CDR2 SMNVEV (reference sequence).

The chain uses TRBV20-1 and TRBJ1-2; D is ambiguous. Trimming took off 0 bases at V and 0 bases at J, with 11 bases between the two ends. Germline CDR1 and CDR2: DFQATT and SNEGSKA (reference sequence). CDR3 size: 15 residues. The CDR3 DNA reads as TGCAGTGCTAGAGATTACCGGACCTCTAACTATGGCTACACCTTC. The encoded protein is CSARDYRTSNYGYTF.

The V gene is TRBV9, the J gene TRBJ2-1, with 7 bases that match TRBD1. Germline V gene data show CDR1 as SGDLS and CDR2 as YYNGEE. This CDR3 spans 17 amino acids. V lost 4 bases to trimming and J lost 0 bases; unmatched junction nucleotides: 10. The CDR3 here is CASSRGPLTGSYNEQFF. The CDR3 bases are TGTGCCAGCAGCAGGGGGCCACTTACAGGCTCCTACAATGAGCAGTTCTTC.

This clonotype was seen at least ten times. The chain uses TRBV29-1 and TRBJ2-5; D ambiguous. CDR1 is SQVTM and CDR2 is ANQGSEA in the germline V gene. V dropped 3 bases and J dropped 1 base, with 9 bases sitting between them. This CDR3 is built from 13 residues. CDR3 sequence (DNA): TGCAGCGTTGACCCACTGATCCAAGAGACCCAGTACTTC. It is translated as CSVDPLIQETQYF.

This clonotype appeared a few times. The chain is built from TRBV9 and TRBJ2-3, with D possibly TRBD2 on 5 matching bases. V lost 4 bases to trimming and J lost 6 bases, with 15 bases between them. The CDR3 consists of 14 residues. CDR1 is SGDLS and CDR2 is YYNGEE in the germline V gene. CDR3 DNA: TGTGCCAGCAGCCCGTCTGCGGGTGTCGATACGCAGTATTTT. Translating gives CASSPSAGVDTQYF.

This clonotype has more than one count but fewer than ten. This chain joins TRBV12-3 or TRBV12-4 and TRBJ2-3; the match to TRBD2 covers 8 bases. V shed 0 bases and J 4 bases; nucleotides not matched to a gene: 6. The CDR3 has 16 residues. The CDR3 DNA sequence: TGTGCCAGCAGTTTAGCCCGGACTAGCCCCCCAGATACGCAGTATTTT. It specifies CASSLARTSPPDTQYF.

The genes are TRBV20-1 and TRBJ1-5, with TRBD1 matching 7 bases. Germline CDR1 is DFQATT and CDR2 is SNEGSKA (reference sequence). The CDR3 covers 13 residues. J gave up 3 bases and V 6 bases, and 5 bases lay outside the gene matches. The CDR3 loop reads CSARDRLNQPQHF. The CDR3 DNA reads TGCAGTGCCCGGGACAGACTCAATCAGCCCCAGCATTTT.

This clonotype was observed a single time. V is TRBV2 and J is TRBJ2-5, with D perhaps TRBD2 (5 bases). The V end was cut by 6 bases, the J end by 11 bases, with 16 bases between. Germline V gene sequence: CDR1 SNHLY, CDR2 FYNNEI. This CDR3 has 12 amino acids. The CDR3 region is CASRRELREQYF. CDR3 DNA: TGTGCCAGCAGACGCGAGTTGAGGGAGCAGTACTTC.

V and J are TRBV20-1 and TRBJ2-1; D is uncertain. V shed 0 bases and J shed 7 bases, with 7 bases lying between them. The length of the CDR3 is 12 residues. CDR1 is DFQATT and CDR2 is SNEGSKA in the germline V gene (reference sequence). The CDR3 nucleotides are TGCAGTGCTAGAGATGTGGGGAATGAGCAGTTCTTC. Amino acids: CSARDVGNEQFF.

This clonotype was detected only a few times. A read error is possible here, since a much larger clone lies one base away. The rearrangement links TRBV20-1 to TRBJ1-5; the D is unclear. V was pared by 0 bases and J by 1 base, with 4 bases between. Germline V gene lookup returns CDR1 DFQATT and CDR2 SNEGSKA (reference sequence). This CDR3 comprises 13 residues. Here the CDR3 reads CSARDDSNQPQHF. The CDR3 DNA follows: TGCAGTGCTAGAGATGACAGCAATCAGCCCCAGCATTTT.

This clonotype was detected only a few times. This rearrangement joins TRBV5-4 to TRBJ2-3; D is possibly TRBD2 (6 bases). This CDR3 has 14 amino acids. CDR1 is SGHNT and CDR2 is YYREEE in the germline V gene (reference sequence). Trimming took off 4 bases at V and 4 bases at J, with 13 bases between the two ends. The DNA of the CDR3 is TGTGCCAGCAGCCCGGACTATGATTCAGATACGCAGTATTTT. This gives the protein CASSPDYDSDTQYF. The full variable domain, rest sourced from reference TRBV5-4 and TRBJ2-3, is ETGVTQSPTHLIKTRGQQVTLRCSSQSGHNTVSWYQQALGQGPQFIFQYYREEENGRGNFPPRFSGLQFPNYSSELNVNALELDDSALYLCASSPDYDSDTQYFGPGTRLTVL.

The chain recombines TRBV4-2 with TRBJ2-2, with TRBD2 identical over 13 bases. Germline assignment: CDR1 LGHNA and CDR2 YNFKEQ. The CDR3 length is 20 residues. V gave up 1 base and J gave up 1 base; unmatched junction bases: 9. The CDR3 DNA is TGTGCCAGCAGCCAAGCACAAGCTAGGACTAGCGGGGGGAACACCGGGGAGCTGTTTTTT. Amino acid sequence: CASSQAQARTSGGNTGELFF.

The V gene is TRBV21-1, the J gene TRBJ2-7; the DNA was not compared with TRBD2, the D call given in the table. TRBV21-1 is described as a pseudogene. The CDR3 contains 17 residues. CDR3 sequence: CASSKGAAGGPFYEQYF. In DNA form, the CDR3 reads TGTGCCAGCAGCAAAGGGGCGGCGGGGGGGCCCTTCTACGAGCAGTACTTC.

The genes are TRBV24-1 and TRBJ2-5; either TRBD1 or TRBD2 may supply D (5 bases each). The germline V gene has CDR1 KGHDR and CDR2 SFDVKD. CDR3 length: 14 residues. Trimming left V 5 bases short and J 2 bases short, with 11 bases between. CDR3 coding DNA: TGTGCCACCAGTGCCGGGACCCTACAAGAGACCCAGTACTTC. Its translation: CATSAGTLQETQYF.

This chain joins TRBV10-3 and TRBJ2-3; 8 bases agree with TRBD2. The trim removed 0 bases at V and 1 base at J, leaving 9 bases unmatched. This CDR3 has 18 amino acids. CDR1 ENHRY and CDR2 SYGVKD come from the germline V gene. The CDR3 coding sequence is TGTGCCATCAGTGAGTCGATCGGGAGGGCTAAAGGCACAGATACGCAGTATTTT. Its translation: CAISESIGRAKGTDTQYF.

This clonotype came up a few times. This rearrangement joins TRBV12-3 or TRBV12-4 to TRBJ2-4; TRBD1 might be the D (5 bases). Deletions cut 5 bases from V and 1 base from J, with 21 bases between. The CDR3 extends over 18 amino acids. In DNA, the CDR3 is TGTGCCAGCAGTCCCCTCCAGGGAAGGGGAAGGGCCAAAAACATTCAGTACTTC. Residues: CASSPLQGRGRAKNIQYF.

This sequence joins TRBV6-2 or TRBV6-3 and TRBJ1-1, with D possibly TRBD1 on 5 matching bases. V lost 2 bases and J 2 bases, leaving 9 bases between the germline ends. The CDR3 totals 14 residues. The germline V gene encodes CDR1 MNHEY and CDR2 SVGEGT. Written as DNA, the CDR3 is TGTGCCAGCAGTTACCACAGGCTAAACACTGAAGCTTTCTTT. Protein sequence: CASSYHRLNTEAFF.

The V and J genes are TRBV4-2 and TRBJ1-5, with D hard to call. The germline gives CDR1 LGHNA, CDR2 YNFKEQ. Trimming stripped 0 bases from V and 2 bases from J, with 5 bases between. CDR3 size: 14 residues. The CDR3 nucleotides are TGTGCCAGCAGCCAAGATTACGGCAATCAGCCCCAGCATTTT. Amino acid sequence: CASSQDYGNQPQHF.

This chain connects TRBV5-1 to TRBJ1-3; D is undetermined. V lost 0 bases, J lost 4 bases, and 2 bases lay in between. Germline V gene sequence: CDR1 SGHRS, CDR2 YFSETQ. The CDR3 consists of 12 residues. The CDR3 loop reads CASSLDGNTIYF. The CDR3, as DNA: TGCGCCAGCAGCTTGGACGGAAACACCATATATTTT.

V and J are TRBV5-5 and TRBJ2-3; TRBD2 matches at 13 bases. This CDR3 has 16 amino acids. The trim removed 4 bases at V and 3 bases at J, leaving 5 bases unmatched. The V gene's germline CDR1 is SGHKS and CDR2 YYEKEE (reference sequence). The CDR3 nucleotides read TGTGCCAGCAGCCAGACTAGCGGGGGGCGGACAGATACGCAGTATTTT. Amino acids: CASSQTSGGRTDTQYF.

The chain uses TRBV12-3 or TRBV12-4 and TRBJ1-1, with D possibly being TRBD1 (5 bases). The germline V and J ends were trimmed by 6 bases and 4 bases, with 15 bases remaining between them. This CDR3 has 14 residues. The CDR3 loop reads CASSPPYRSTEAFF. CDR3 sequence (DNA): TGTGCCAGCAGCCCCCCTTACAGGAGCACTGAAGCTTTCTTT.

This clonotype was seen a handful of times. The V gene is TRBV4-2, the J gene TRBJ2-2; no reliable D call. There are 13 residues in the CDR3. CDR1 and CDR2 (germline): LGHNA, YNFKEQ. Trimming took off 5 bases at V and 3 bases at J, with 7 bases between the two ends. The CDR3 sequence: CASSEPYTGELFF. For the CDR3, the DNA is TGTGCCAGCAGCGAGCCTTACACCGGGGAGCTGTTTTTT.

This chain uses TRBV20-1 with TRBJ2-7, with 10 bases fitting TRBD2. This CDR3 comprises 14 residues. Germline lookup yields CDR1 DFQATT and CDR2 SNEGSKA (reference sequence). V was clipped by 4 bases and J by 6 bases; unmatched bases: 9. The CDR3 protein is CSATDTSGAIEQYF. CDR3 nucleotides: TGCAGTGCTACTGACACTAGCGGGGCTATCGAGCAGTACTTC.

V is TRBV6-1 and J is TRBJ2-5; D remains unclear. The CDR3 is 15 residues long. Trimming left V 5 bases short and J 11 bases short, with 24 bases between. Germline lookup yields CDR1 MNHNS and CDR2 SASEGT. CDR3 sequence reads: CASSSGLWSYDEQYF. CDR3 DNA sequence: TGTGCCAGCAGTTCCGGTCTTTGGTCCTACGATGAGCAGTACTTC.